Below, 28 T cell receptor beta chains from the same sample are listed, as sequenced in a study of T cell responses to AZD1222 COVID-19 vaccine. Profiling relied on immunoSEQ multiplex PCR, and the TCRdb table lists in-frame clones only, not all of them. The sample lists 120,000 or so clones; over 75% were seen once. Source: peripheral blood, taken on day 0 of AZD1222 vaccination. The receptors come from an adult in good health.

The chain joins TRBV6-5 to TRBJ1-1, with 9 positions matching TRBD1. The CDR3 is made up of 14 amino acids. CDR1 and CDR2 from the germline V gene are MNHEY and SVGAGI. With V trimmed by 6 bases and J by 1 base, 3 bases remained unmatched. The CDR3 here is CASRMGQGNTEAFF. CDR3 nucleotide sequence: TGTGCCAGCAGGATGGGACAGGGGAACACTGAAGCTTTCTTT.

The J gene is TRBJ2-7, the V gene TRBV5-4; D gene uncertain. The V and J ends lost 1 base and 4 bases respectively, with 6 bases between them. This CDR3 is built from 12 residues. Looked up from germline, CDR1 is SGHNT and CDR2 is YYREEE (reference sequence). CDR3 in amino acids: CASSLLGYEQYF. CDR3 bases: TGTGCCAGCAGCTTGTTAGGGTACGAGCAGTACTTC. Variable domain in full (rest from reference TRBV5-4 and TRBJ2-7): ETGVTQSPTHLIKTRGQQVTLRCSSQSGHNTVSWYQQALGQGPQFIFQYYREEENGRGNFPPRFSGLQFPNYSSELNVNALELDDSALYLCASSLLGYEQYFGPGTRLTVT.

Details on this clone: The identical CDR3 is also encoded by other nucleotide sequences in the sample. This sequence joins TRBV28 and TRBJ1-5; no reliable D call. From germline, CDR1 is MDHEN and CDR2 SYDVKM. The CDR3 has 16 amino acids. V was clipped by 5 bases and J by 0 bases, with 14 bases between them. The CDR3 loop reads CASSAIWSDSNQPQHF. The CDR3 DNA sequence: TGTGCCAGCAGTGCGATTTGGTCCGATAGCAATCAGCCCCAGCATTTT.

This clone showed up just a few times. The chain links TRBV7-9 to TRBJ1-1; the match to TRBD1 covers 8 bases. CDR1 is SEHNR and CDR2 is FQNEAQ in the germline V gene (reference sequence). The CDR3 runs 14 residues. The V gene end was trimmed by 2 bases and the J gene end by 3 bases; junction bases not matched to a gene: 2. Here the CDR3 DNA reads TGTGCCAGCAGCTTACAGGGGGCTGACACTGAAGCTTTCTTT. Protein product: CASSLQGADTEAFF.

V gene TRBV3-1 (or the pseudogene TRBV3-2) combines with J gene TRBJ2-7; TRBD2 might be the D (5 bases). The CDR3 is made up of 14 amino acids. Trimming pared 1 base from V and 3 bases from J, leaving 10 bases between. In germline, CDR1 is LGHDT, CDR2 YNNKEL (reference sequence). DNA of the CDR3: TGTGCCAGCAGCCAAGGGCACGGGGACTACGAGCAGTACTTC. Its protein is CASSQGHGDYEQYF.

This clone was recorded once. The chain carries TRBV2 and TRBJ1-6; no clear D gene. This CDR3 is 13 amino acids long. V lost 4 bases, J lost 9 bases, and 10 bases lay in between. Germline V gene lookup returns CDR1 SNHLY and CDR2 FYNNEI. The chain's CDR3 is CASSVKRGSPLHF. CDR3 nucleotides: TGTGCCAGCAGTGTCAAACGGGGTTCACCCCTCCACTTT.

This clone was observed a handful of times. CDR3 region: CASSLVSRDDNEQYF. CDR3 bases: TGTGCCAGCAGCTTAGTTTCCAGGGACGACAACGAGCAGTACTTC. This sequence joins TRBV7-2 and TRBJ2-7; either TRBD1 or TRBD2 may fit D (5 bases each). V was cut by 1 base and J by 5 bases, with 15 bases left in between. Germline V lookup: CDR1 SGHTA, CDR2 FQGNSA. The CDR3 length is 15 residues.

This clone has more than one count but fewer than ten. CDR3 DNA sequence: TGTGCCAGCAGTGGGGACAGGGGCGCTGGGGGCTACACCTTC. It yields the protein CASSGDRGAGGYTF. The chain uses TRBV2 and TRBJ1-2; 10 bases map to TRBD1. Germline V lookup: CDR1 SNHLY, CDR2 FYNNEI. Trimming took 4 bases from V and 8 from J; bases not matched to a gene: 7. The CDR3 loop spans 14 amino acids.

There are a few counts of this clone. The chain couples TRBV3-1 (or the pseudogene TRBV3-2) to TRBJ1-5; no clear D gene. The CDR3 totals 15 residues. Trimming took 5 bases from V and 2 from J, leaving 13 bases between them. Per germline, CDR1 LGHDT and CDR2 YNNKEL (reference sequence). For the CDR3, the DNA is TGTGCCAGCAGCGTGACCCTGGGAGGCAATCAGCCCCAGCATTTT. Translation: CASSVTLGGNQPQHF.

The chain links TRBV5-1 to TRBJ1-1; 8 bases are shared with TRBD1. Germline CDR1 is SGHRS and CDR2 is YFSETQ. This CDR3 comprises 15 residues. V shed 2 bases and J 1 base; nucleotides not matched to a gene: 4. The CDR3 bases are TGCGCCAGCAGCTTCCGGGGACAGGAGAACACTGAAGCTTTCTTT. As protein: CASSFRGQENTEAFF.

The V call is TRBV24-1, the J call TRBJ2-1; 10 bases align to TRBD1. This CDR3 contains 17 residues. Unmatched junction bases numbered 9, after V lost 1 base and J lost 7 bases. The germline V gene encodes CDR1 KGHDR and CDR2 SFDVKD. The CDR3 coding sequence is TGTGCCACCAGTGATTTACAACCGGGACAGGGGTGGAATGAGCAGTTCTTC. Translated, it gives CATSDLQPGQGWNEQFF.

The chain couples TRBV28 to TRBJ2-3; D is uncertain. Germline values: CDR1 MDHEN, CDR2 SYDVKM. This CDR3 comprises 11 residues. V was trimmed by 8 bases and J by 6 bases, leaving 9 bases between them. Here the CDR3 reads CASSSKDTQYF. CDR3 nucleotides: TGTGCCAGCTCGTCTAAGGATACGCAGTATTTT.

The chain couples TRBV18 to TRBJ2-7, with a possible D match to TRBD2 (6 bases). CDR3 length equals 15 residues. Germline-derived CDR1 and CDR2 are KGHSH and LQKENI. V dropped 2 bases and J dropped 4 bases, with 15 bases sitting between them. The CDR3 sequence: CASSPSRDGLYEQYF. DNA of the CDR3: TGTGCCAGCTCACCATCGCGGGACGGTCTGTACGAGCAGTACTTC.

The V call is TRBV10-3, the J call TRBJ2-1; 8 bases fit TRBD2. This CDR3 comprises 15 residues. Germline CDR1 reads ENHRY; CDR2 reads SYGVKD. V lost 5 bases, J lost 0 bases, and 3 bases stayed unmatched. The CDR3 spells CAISPSGSSYNEQFF. The CDR3 coding sequence is TGTGCCATCAGTCCCAGCGGGAGCTCCTACAATGAGCAGTTCTTC.

The chain couples TRBV25-1 to TRBJ1-6; D perhaps matches TRBD1 (5 bases). Germline V gene data show CDR1 as MGHDK and CDR2 as SYGVNS. Trimming took off 3 bases at V and 3 bases at J, with 9 bases between the two ends. This CDR3 has 15 residues. CDR3 region: CASSDRGYYNSPLHF. The CDR3 nucleotides are TGTGCCAGCAGTGATAGGGGTTACTATAATTCACCCCTCCACTTT. Full variable domain (outside the CDR3, taken from reference TRBV25-1 and TRBJ1-6): EADIYQTPRYLVIGTGKKITLECSQTMGHDKMYWYQQDPGMELHLIHYSYGVNSTEKGDLSSESTVSRIRTEHFPLTLESARPSHTSQYLCASSDRGYYNSPLHFGNGTRLTVT.

The rearrangement joins TRBV19 to TRBJ2-6, with D perhaps given as TRBD1 or TRBD2 (5 bases each). From germline, CDR1 is LNHDA and CDR2 SQIVND (reference sequence). This CDR3 is 16 amino acids long. Trimming pared 6 bases from V and 1 base from J, leaving 13 bases between. This chain's CDR3 is CASSPGPSSGANVLTF. CDR3 DNA: TGTGCCAGTAGCCCGGGACCCTCTTCTGGGGCCAACGTCCTGACTTTC.

The V gene is TRBV5-1, the J gene TRBJ2-7; no definite D call. CDR3 length equals 14 residues. V lost 0 bases and J 5 bases, leaving 12 bases between the germline ends. CDR1 and CDR2 from the germline V gene are SGHRS and YFSETQ. The CDR3 region has the DNA TGCGCCAGCAGCTTGGTCGGGTCCATCAACGAGCAGTACTTC. It is translated as CASSLVGSINEQYF.

This chain links TRBV4-3 with TRBJ2-3; D may be TRBD2 (6 bases). The CDR3 has 16 amino acids. The germline CDR1 and CDR2 sequences are LGHNA and YSLEER. The ends were cut back, 0 bases at V and 4 bases at J, with 14 bases in the middle. The CDR3 DNA is TGCGCCAGCAGCCAAGATAGAACTAGCTTGCCAGATACGCAGTATTTT. This translates into CASSQDRTSLPDTQYF.

The chain employs TRBV10-3 and TRBJ2-7; either TRBD1 or TRBD2 may supply D (5 bases each). V was shortened by 4 bases and J by 4 bases, with 5 bases between the two germline ends. Germline V CDR1 and CDR2: ENHRY, SYGVKD. The CDR3 length is 11 residues. CDR3 nucleotide sequence: TGTGCCATCAGTGGGGGGTACGAGCAGTACTTC. Translating it yields CAISGGYEQYF.

This clone was seen only once. V is TRBV7-2 and J is TRBJ2-7; D unresolved. The germline CDR1 and CDR2 sequences are SGHTA and FQGNSA. CDR3 length: 14 residues. The V end was cut by 1 base, the J end by 2 bases, with 9 bases between. Written as DNA, the CDR3 is TGTGCCAGCAGCTTAGGAGTCGGCCCCTACGAGCAGTACTTC. This encodes CASSLGVGPYEQYF.

The J gene is TRBJ1-1, the V gene TRBV4-3; 7 bases match TRBD1. In germline, CDR1 is LGHNA, CDR2 YSLEER. CDR3 length: 14 amino acids. J was trimmed by 6 bases and V by 0 bases; bases with no gene match: 4. CDR3 loop: CASSQETGSAEAFF. The CDR3 DNA reads TGCGCCAGCAGCCAAGAGACAGGGTCGGCTGAAGCTTTCTTT.

The chain uses TRBV4-2 and TRBJ2-1; the match to TRBD2 covers 9 bases. The V and J ends lost 4 bases and 7 bases, in that order; junction bases with no gene match: 11. CDR3 size: 16 residues. CDR1 is LGHNA and CDR2 is YNFKEQ in the germline V gene. The CDR3 sequence is CASSPPGREGLNEQFF. For the CDR3, the DNA is TGTGCCAGCAGCCCTCCGGGGCGGGAGGGCCTGAATGAGCAGTTCTTC.

This chain links TRBV5-4 with TRBJ2-5; 9 positions match TRBD1. With V trimmed by 4 bases and J by 5 bases, 9 bases remained unmatched. This CDR3 region has 15 residues. Germline assignment: CDR1 SGHNT and CDR2 YYREEE (reference sequence). The CDR3 DNA is TGTGCCAGCAGCGTTACAGGGGGCGGAGGTGAGACCCAGTACTTC. Protein product: CASSVTGGGGETQYF. Full variable domain (rest looked up from reference TRBV5-4 and TRBJ2-5): ETGVTQSPTHLIKTRGQQVTLRCSSQSGHNTVSWYQQALGQGPQFIFQYYREEENGRGNFPPRFSGLQFPNYSSELNVNALELDDSALYLCASSVTGGGGETQYFGPGTRLLVL.

The chain uses TRBV10-3 and TRBJ1-5, with D maybe TRBD1 (6 bases). This CDR3 is 15 amino acids long. Germline V gene lookup returns CDR1 ENHRY and CDR2 SYGVKD. V lost 6 bases and J 1 base, leaving 13 bases between the germline ends. CDR3 sequence (DNA): TGTGCCATCAGCGATCCAGGGGTGAGCAATCAGCCCCAGCATTTT. Protein product: CAISDPGVSNQPQHF.

This chain uses TRBV4-1 with TRBJ2-2, with D unresolved. The CDR3 length is 13 residues. The V end was cut by 3 bases, the J end by 2 bases, with 4 bases between. Germline V gene data show CDR1 as MGHRA and CDR2 as YSYEKL. CDR3 coding DNA: TGCGCCAGCAGCCAGACCAACACCGGGGAGCTGTTTTTT. This codes for CASSQTNTGELFF.

The chain links TRBV27 to TRBJ1-3; TRBD1 might be the D (6 bases). There are 15 residues in the CDR3. V gave up 3 bases and J gave up 1 base, with 10 bases separating them. Germline lookup yields CDR1 MNHEY and CDR2 SMNVEV (reference sequence). The CDR3 loop is CASSLGRGSGNTIYF. The CDR3 DNA follows: TGTGCCAGCAGTTTGGGTAGGGGGTCTGGAAACACCATATATTTT.

The V call is TRBV27, the J call TRBJ2-1, with TRBD2 identical over 11 bases. Looked up from germline, CDR1 is MNHEY and CDR2 is SMNVEV (reference sequence). V lost 5 bases and J lost 0; bases outside the gene matches: 3. This CDR3 has 16 residues. The CDR3 DNA reads TGTGCCAGCAGTCGGGGGACTAGCGGCTCCTACAATGAGCAGTTCTTC. Translation: CASSRGTSGSYNEQFF.

In DNA, the CDR3 is TGTGCCAGCAGCCCCCTTCTGGGACCGCAGTACTTC. It specifies CASSPLLGPQYF. This sequence joins TRBV11-2 and TRBJ2-7; tentatively, D is TRBD1 or TRBD2 (5 bases each). CDR3 length: 12 residues. Trimming took 5 bases from V and 9 from J, leaving 14 bases between them. The germline gives CDR1 SGHAT, CDR2 FQNNGV.